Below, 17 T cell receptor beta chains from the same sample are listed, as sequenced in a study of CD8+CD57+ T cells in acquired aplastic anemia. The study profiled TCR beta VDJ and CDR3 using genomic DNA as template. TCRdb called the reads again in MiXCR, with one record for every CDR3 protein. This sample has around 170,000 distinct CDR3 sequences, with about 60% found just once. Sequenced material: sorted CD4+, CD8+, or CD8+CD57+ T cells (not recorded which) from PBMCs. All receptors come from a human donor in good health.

CDR3 amino acids: CASSEMPSTDTQYF. CDR3 sequence (DNA): TGCGCCAGCAGCGAGATGCCTAGCACAGATACGCAGTATTTT. The chain uses TRBV5-1 and TRBJ2-3; D gene uncertain. The germline CDR1 and CDR2 sequences are SGHRS and YFSETQ. CDR3 length equals 14 residues. The ends were cut back, 4 bases at V and 0 bases at J, with 9 bases in the middle.

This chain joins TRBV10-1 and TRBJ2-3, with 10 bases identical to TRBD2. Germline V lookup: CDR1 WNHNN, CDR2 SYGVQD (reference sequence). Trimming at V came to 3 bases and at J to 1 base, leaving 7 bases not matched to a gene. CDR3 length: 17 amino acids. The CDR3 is CASSEAGGIVGTDTQYF. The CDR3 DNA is TGCGCCAGCAGTGAAGCGGGAGGGATAGTCGGCACAGATACGCAGTATTTT.

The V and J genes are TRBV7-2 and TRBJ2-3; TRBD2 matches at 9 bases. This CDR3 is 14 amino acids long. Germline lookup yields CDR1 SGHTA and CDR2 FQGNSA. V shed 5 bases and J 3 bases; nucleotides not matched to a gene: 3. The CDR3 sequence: CASSISGSTDTQYF. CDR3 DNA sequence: TGTGCCAGCAGCATTAGCGGGAGTACAGATACGCAGTATTTT. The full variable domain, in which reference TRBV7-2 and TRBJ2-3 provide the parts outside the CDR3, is GAGVSQSPSNKVTEKGKDVELRCDPISGHTALYWYRQSLGQGLEFLIYFQGNSAPDKSGLPSDRFSAERTGGSVSTLTIQRTQQEDSAVYLCASSISGSTDTQYFGPGTRLTVL.

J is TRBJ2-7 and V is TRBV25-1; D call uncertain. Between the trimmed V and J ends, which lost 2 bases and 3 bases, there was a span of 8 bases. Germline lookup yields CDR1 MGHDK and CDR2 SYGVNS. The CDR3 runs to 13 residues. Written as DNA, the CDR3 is TGTGCCAGCAGTGAAGTTAGGAGCTACGAGCAGTACTTC. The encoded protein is CASSEVRSYEQYF.

CDR3 region: CASSLQGVQEKLFF. DNA for the CDR3: TGCGCCAGCAGCTTACAGGGGGTACAGGAAAAACTGTTTTTT. The J gene is TRBJ1-4, the V gene TRBV5-1; TRBD1 aligns across 8 bases. This CDR3 contains 14 residues. CDR1 is SGHRS, CDR2 YFSETQ, per germline. V gave up 2 bases and J gave up 8 bases; unmatched junction bases: 5.

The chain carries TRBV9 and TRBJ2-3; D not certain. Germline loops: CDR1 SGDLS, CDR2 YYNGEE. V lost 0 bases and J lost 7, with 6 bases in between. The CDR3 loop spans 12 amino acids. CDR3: CASSVGPYTQYF. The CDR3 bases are TGTGCCAGCAGCGTAGGTCCGTATACGCAGTATTTT.

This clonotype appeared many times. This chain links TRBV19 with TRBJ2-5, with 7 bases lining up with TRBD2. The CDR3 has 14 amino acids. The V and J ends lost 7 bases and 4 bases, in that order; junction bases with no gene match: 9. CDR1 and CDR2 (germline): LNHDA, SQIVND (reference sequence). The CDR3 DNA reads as TGTGCCAGTATCCGGGCGGGAGCTTCAGAGACCCAGTACTTC. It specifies CASIRAGASETQYF.

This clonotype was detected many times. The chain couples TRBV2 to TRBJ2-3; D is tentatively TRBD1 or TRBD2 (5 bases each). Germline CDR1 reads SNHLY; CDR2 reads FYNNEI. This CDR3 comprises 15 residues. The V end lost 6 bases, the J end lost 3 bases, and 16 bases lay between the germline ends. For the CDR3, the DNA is TGTGCCAGCAGACCCCGGGGCTCTGGAACAGATACGCAGTATTTT. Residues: CASRPRGSGTDTQYF.

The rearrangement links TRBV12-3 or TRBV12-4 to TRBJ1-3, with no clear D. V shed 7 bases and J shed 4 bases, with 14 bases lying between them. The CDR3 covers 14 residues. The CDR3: CASIEQLGGNTIYF. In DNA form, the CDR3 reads TGTGCCAGCATAGAGCAGTTGGGAGGAAACACCATATATTTT.

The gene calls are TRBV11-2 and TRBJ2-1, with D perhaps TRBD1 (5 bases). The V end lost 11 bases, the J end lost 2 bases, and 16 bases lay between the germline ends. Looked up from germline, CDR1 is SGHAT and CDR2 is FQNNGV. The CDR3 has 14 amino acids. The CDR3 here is CACSTRAPYNEQFF. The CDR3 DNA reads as TGTGCCTGTTCAACCAGGGCGCCCTACAATGAGCAGTTCTTC.

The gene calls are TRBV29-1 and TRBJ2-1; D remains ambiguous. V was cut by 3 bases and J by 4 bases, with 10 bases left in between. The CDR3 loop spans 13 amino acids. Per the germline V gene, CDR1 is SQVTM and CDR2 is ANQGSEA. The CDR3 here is CSVDPGWYNEQFF. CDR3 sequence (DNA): TGCAGCGTTGACCCGGGCTGGTACAATGAGCAGTTCTTC.

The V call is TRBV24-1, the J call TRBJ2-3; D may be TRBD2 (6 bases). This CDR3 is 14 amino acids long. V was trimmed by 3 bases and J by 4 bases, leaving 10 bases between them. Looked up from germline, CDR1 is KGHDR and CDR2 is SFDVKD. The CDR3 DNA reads TGTGCCACCAGTGATCCAGCGGGCCCAGATACGCAGTATTTT. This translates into CATSDPAGPDTQYF.

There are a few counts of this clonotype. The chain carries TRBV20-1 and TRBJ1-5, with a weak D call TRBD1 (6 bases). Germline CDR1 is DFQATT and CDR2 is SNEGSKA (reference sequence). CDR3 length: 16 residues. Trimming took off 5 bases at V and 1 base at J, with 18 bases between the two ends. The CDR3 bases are TGCAGTGCTCGCTCGGAGTGGGGGACAAGCAATCAGCCCCAGCATTTT. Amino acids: CSARSEWGTSNQPQHF.

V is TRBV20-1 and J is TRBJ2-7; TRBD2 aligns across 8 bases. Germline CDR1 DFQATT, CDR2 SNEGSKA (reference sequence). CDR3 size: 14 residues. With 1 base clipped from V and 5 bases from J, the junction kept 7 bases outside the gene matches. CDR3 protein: CSARAGRALDEQYF. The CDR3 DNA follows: TGCAGTGCTAGAGCCGGGAGGGCCCTGGACGAGCAGTACTTC.

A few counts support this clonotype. CDR3 in amino acids: CATSSGGEETGELFF. DNA of the CDR3: TGTGCCACCAGTTCAGGGGGCGAAGAGACCGGGGAGCTGTTTTTT. The V call is TRBV24-1, the J call TRBJ2-2; TRBD1 aligns across 8 bases. There are 15 residues in the CDR3. Germline V lookup: CDR1 KGHDR, CDR2 SFDVKD. Germline trimming cut 6 bases from V and 5 bases from J; bases unmatched to any gene: 7.

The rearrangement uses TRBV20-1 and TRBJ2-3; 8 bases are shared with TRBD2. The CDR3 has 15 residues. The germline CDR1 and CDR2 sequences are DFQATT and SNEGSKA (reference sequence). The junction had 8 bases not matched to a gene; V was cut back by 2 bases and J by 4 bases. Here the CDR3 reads CSARPSGRAADTQYF. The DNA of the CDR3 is TGCAGTGCTAGACCCAGCGGGAGAGCTGCAGATACGCAGTATTTT.

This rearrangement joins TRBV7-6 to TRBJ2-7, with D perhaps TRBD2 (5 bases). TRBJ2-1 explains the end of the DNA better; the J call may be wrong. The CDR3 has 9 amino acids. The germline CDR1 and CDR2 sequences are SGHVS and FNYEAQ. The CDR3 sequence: CASTGEQFF. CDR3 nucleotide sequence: TGTGCCAGCACGGGGGAGCAGTTCTTC.